Described below is a single TCR beta chain sequence and its context. Its antigen remains unidentified. Qualities for individual bases were not recorded, and no much larger clone is one base off. The sample is drawn from a study of T cells in Graves' hyperthyroidism and ophthalmopathy (dated by TCRdb to about 2019). Looking at the study overall: Peripheral blood samples were taken at the time of initial diagnosis, prior to any treatment. TCR V-J signatures able to tell the groups apart were searched for in a discovery cohort of more than 90 patients, of whom over 40 had Graves' ophthalmopathy and roughly 58 had stable Graves' hyperthyroidism. Whether ophthalmopathy could be predicted prospectively was tested in an independent validation cohort made up of 18 to 20 hyperthyroidism patients plus 17 patients who later progressed to ophthalmopathy. The approximately 100 discovery patients were randomly divided into training and test sets at a 7:3 ratio. In addition, the study compared T-cell repertoires in thyroid tissue and in blood from about 6 Graves' hyperthyroidism patients. Following sampling, methimazole starting at 30 mg daily was given to hyperthyroidism patients, and high-dose intravenous methylprednisolone was given to ophthalmopathy patients. According to the paper, TCR Vbeta CDR3 sequencing was carried out on about 140 peripheral blood samples, which came from about 45 ophthalmopathy, about 75 hyperthyroidism and roughly 17 progressor patients.

The study at large found these results: No statistical method was used to set the sample size in advance, and investigators knew the group allocation. In validation, the model predicted progression to ophthalmopathy a median of around 6.5 months before onset, with about 67% sensitivity and 72.22% specificity. A 13 V-J signature model separated ophthalmopathy from stable hyperthyroidism, with nearly 90% sensitivity and around 84% specificity in cross-validation and 80%/75% in testing. Most expanded thyroid clonotypes (frequency above 0.001) were also detected in blood, a finding suggesting that blood repertoires may reflect thyroid immune responses.

A patient counted as having stable Graves' hyperthyroidism if no progression to ophthalmopathy occurred over 18 months of follow-up. Hyperthyroidism patients were newly diagnosed, had a disease duration of under 2 months, and were aged 18 to 65 years. Patients with uncontrolled infections, other autoimmune diseases, pregnancy or lactation were excluded. Diagnoses were based on clinical symptoms, serum thyroxine and TRAb, thyroid ultrasound and orbital computed tomography. PBMCs were isolated from about 10 ml of fresh peripheral blood by Ficoll-Paque density gradient centrifugation. Trizol reagent was used to extract total RNA, and RNA quality was then checked on an Agilent 2100 Bioanalyzer. The TCR beta CDR3 regions were amplified from RNA transcripts. For the first round of RT-PCR on the TCR CDR3, the HTBI primer set was used together with the Qiagen OneStep RT-PCR kit. Libraries were constructed in a second round of multiplex PCR, after which size selection and purification were carried out. Libraries were sequenced paired-end with 100 bp reads on an Illumina HiSeq2000. Per the source publication's procedure: SOAPnuke was used to process the raw data, removing reads that contained adapters or uncalled bases, had a mean Phred below 15, or lacked an exact match to the constant primer or identifier. High-quality paired reads were merged using COPE v1.2.5, and each unique nucleotide sequence was defined as a clonotype. Clonotypes were aligned to IMGT TRBV, TRBD and TRBJ reference segments using MiTCR v1.1. The analysis was restricted to V-J combinations with a frequency above 0.0001, which together covered 99.2% of the repertoires. The TCS score was defined as the ratio of F50 (clonal expansion) to E x V (chaos), calculated using BLOSUM62-based TCRdist between CDR3 peptides within each V-J. Welch's t-statistics and random forest reduced fewer than 550 V-J features to about 13, which were used in a naive Bayes classifier (R e1071). TCRdb trimmed public reads at Q25 via fastp, called clones via MiXCR and kept in-frame beta chains. Rows matching on CDR3 protein sequence are summarized as one entry with the most common DNA and genes. The V and J calls come from TCRdb's annotation, not from the publication. The sample records under 300,000 distinct CDR3 sequences, around 13% of which are singletons. The ten largest clones capture 7.9% of the sample.

The germline V gene yields SNHLY for CDR1 and FYNNEI for CDR2. From V the trimming removes 6 bases and from J it removes 7 bases, while the gene matches leave 8 bases of the junction unaccounted for. Including cysteine and phenylalanine, the CDR3 has 15 amino acids. The kept DNA is CDR3 alone, 45 bases in frame from the first base. The chain is encoded by TRBV2 joined to TRBJ1-6; 8 central nucleotides agree with TRBD1. Material for sequencing was blood. The receptor comes from a woman in her thirties or forties with Graves' hyperthyroidism. CDR3 protein: CASSARQGQNSPLHF. The nucleotides read TGTGCCAGCAGCGCGCGACAGGGGCAAAATTCACCCCTCCACTTT.